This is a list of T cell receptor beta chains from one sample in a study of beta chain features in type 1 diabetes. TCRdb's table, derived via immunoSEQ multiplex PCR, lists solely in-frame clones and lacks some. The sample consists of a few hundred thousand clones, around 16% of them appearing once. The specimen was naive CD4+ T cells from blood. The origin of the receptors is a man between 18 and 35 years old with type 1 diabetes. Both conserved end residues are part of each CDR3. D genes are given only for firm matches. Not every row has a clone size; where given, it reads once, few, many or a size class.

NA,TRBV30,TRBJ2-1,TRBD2,CAWSSGSGGYNEQFF,TGTGCCTGGAGCTCGGGGAGCGGGGGGTACAATGAGCAGTTCTTC
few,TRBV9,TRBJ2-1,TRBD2,CASSVTSGGYNEQFF,TGTGCCAGCAGCGTAACTAGCGGAGGGTACAATGAGCAGTTCTTC
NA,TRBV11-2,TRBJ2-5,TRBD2,CASSESLGGQETQYF,TGTGCCAGCAGCGAATCCCTGGGGGGGCAAGAGACCCAGTACTTC
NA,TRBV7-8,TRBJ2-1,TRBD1,CASSLFGTGGRNNEQFF,TGTGCCAGCAGCTTATTCGGGACAGGGGGTCGAAACAATGAGCAGTTCTTC
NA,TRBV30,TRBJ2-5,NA,CAWSVTFAETQYF,TGTGCCTGGAGTGTTACGTTTGCGGAGACCCAGTACTTC
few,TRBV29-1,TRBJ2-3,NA,CSVRTVTDTQYF,TGCAGCGTTCGGACAGTCACAGATACGCAGTATTTT
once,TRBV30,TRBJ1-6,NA,CAWSRSPVSPLHF,TGTGCCTGGAGTCGCAGTCCTGTATCACCCCTCCACTTT
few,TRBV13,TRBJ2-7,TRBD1,CASSSTGSYEQYF,TGTGCCAGCAGCTCGACAGGGTCCTACGAGCAGTACTTC
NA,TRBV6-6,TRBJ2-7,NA,CASTARLPYEQYF,TGTGCCAGCACGGCCAGACTCCCCTACGAGCAGTACTTC
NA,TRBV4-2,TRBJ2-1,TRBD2,CASSPLAGAYNEQFF,TGTGCCAGCAGCCCACTAGCGGGAGCTTACAATGAGCAGTTCTTC
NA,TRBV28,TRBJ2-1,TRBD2,CASSLASGGTYNEQFF,TGTGCCAGCAGTTTGGCTAGCGGGGGAACCTACAATGAGCAGTTCTTC
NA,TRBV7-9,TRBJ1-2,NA,CASSSTTISYTF,TGTGCCAGCAGCTCAACGACAATCAGCTACACCTTC
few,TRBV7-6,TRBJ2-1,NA,CASSPQGLAYNEQFF,TGTGCCAGCAGCCCTCAGGGCCTTGCCTACAATGAGCAGTTCTTC
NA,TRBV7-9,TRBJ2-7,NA,CASSLGQASSYEQYF,TGTGCCAGCAGCTTAGGACAGGCCAGCTCCTACGAGCAGTACTTC
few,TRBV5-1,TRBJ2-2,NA,CASSLRRDGGELFF,TGCGCCAGCAGCTTGAGGCGGGATGGCGGGGAGCTGTTTTTT
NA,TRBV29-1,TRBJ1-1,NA,CSVTGSANTEAFF,TGCAGCGTTACAGGGTCGGCGAACACTGAAGCTTTCTTT
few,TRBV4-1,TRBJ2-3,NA,CASSHGGDVGSADTQYF,TGCGCCAGCAGCCACGGGGGAGACGTTGGGTCGGCAGATACGCAGTATTTT
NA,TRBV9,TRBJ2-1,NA,CASSPRTTNNEQFF,TGTGCCAGCAGCCCCCGGACTACCAACAATGAGCAGTTCTTC
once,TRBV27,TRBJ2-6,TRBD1,CASSGTGSLSGANVLTF,TGTGCCAGCAGTGGGACAGGGTCCCTCTCTGGGGCCAACGTCCTGACTTTC
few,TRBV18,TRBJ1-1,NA,CASSQSRGSEAFF,TGTGCCAGCTCACAGAGCAGGGGCAGCGAAGCTTTCTTT
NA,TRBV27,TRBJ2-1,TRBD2,CASRGSGDNEQFF,TGTGCCAGCAGGGGTAGCGGGGACAATGAGCAGTTCTTC
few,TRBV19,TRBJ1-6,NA,CVEAGFYSPLHF,TGTGTTGAAGCAGGGTTCTATTCACCCCTCCACTTT
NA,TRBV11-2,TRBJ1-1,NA,CASTRLMNTEAFF,TGTGCCAGCACCCGACTTATGAACACTGAAGCTTTCTTT
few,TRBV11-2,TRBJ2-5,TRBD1,CASSSAGTNRGETQYF,TGTGCCAGCAGCTCCGCCGGGACCAACAGGGGAGAGACCCAGTACTTC
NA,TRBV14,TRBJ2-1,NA,CASSQDLAINEQFF,TGTGCCAGCAGCCAAGATTTAGCAATTAATGAGCAGTTCTTC
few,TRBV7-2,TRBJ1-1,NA,CASSFYGRTAEAFF,TGTGCCAGCAGCTTTTATGGCAGGACAGCTGAAGCTTTCTTT
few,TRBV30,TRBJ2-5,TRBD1,CAWSVLGQGVETQYF,TGTGCCTGGAGTGTCTTGGGGCAGGGGGTGGAGACCCAGTACTTC
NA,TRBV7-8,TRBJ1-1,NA,CASSSMDSWNTEAFF,TGTGCCAGCAGCTCCATGGACAGCTGGAACACTGAAGCTTTCTTT
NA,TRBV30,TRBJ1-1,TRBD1,CAWRTGMNTEAFF,TGTGCCTGGAGGACAGGGATGAACACTGAAGCTTTCTTT
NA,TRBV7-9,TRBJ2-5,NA,CASSLARGLQETQYF,TGTGCCAGCAGCTTAGCGCGGGGGCTTCAAGAGACCCAGTACTTC
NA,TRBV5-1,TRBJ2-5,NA,CASSQAPQGSSEETQYF,TGCGCCAGCAGCCAGGCCCCGCAGGGGAGCTCGGAAGAGACCCAGTACTTC
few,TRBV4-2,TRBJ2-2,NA,CASSPNPPRTTGELFF,TGTGCCAGCAGCCCTAACCCGCCGCGTACCACCGGGGAGCTGTTTTTT
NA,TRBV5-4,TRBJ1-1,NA,CASSPREGEAFF,TGTGCCAGCAGTCCTCGGGAGGGGGAAGCTTTCTTT
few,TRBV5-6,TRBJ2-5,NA,CASSLVAGETQYF,TGTGCCAGCAGCTTGGTGGCGGGAGAGACCCAGTACTTC
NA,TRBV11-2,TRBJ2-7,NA,CASSLGHTAYEQYF,TGTGCCAGCAGCTTAGGGCACACAGCCTACGAGCAGTACTTC
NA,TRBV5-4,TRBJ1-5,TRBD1,CASSNPGQNQPQHF,TGTGCCAGCAGCAACCCGGGACAGAATCAGCCCCAGCATTTT
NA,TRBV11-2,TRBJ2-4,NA,CASSDPLGGWSNIQYF,TGTGCCAGCAGCGACCCTCTTGGGGGGTGGTCAAACATTCAGTACTTC